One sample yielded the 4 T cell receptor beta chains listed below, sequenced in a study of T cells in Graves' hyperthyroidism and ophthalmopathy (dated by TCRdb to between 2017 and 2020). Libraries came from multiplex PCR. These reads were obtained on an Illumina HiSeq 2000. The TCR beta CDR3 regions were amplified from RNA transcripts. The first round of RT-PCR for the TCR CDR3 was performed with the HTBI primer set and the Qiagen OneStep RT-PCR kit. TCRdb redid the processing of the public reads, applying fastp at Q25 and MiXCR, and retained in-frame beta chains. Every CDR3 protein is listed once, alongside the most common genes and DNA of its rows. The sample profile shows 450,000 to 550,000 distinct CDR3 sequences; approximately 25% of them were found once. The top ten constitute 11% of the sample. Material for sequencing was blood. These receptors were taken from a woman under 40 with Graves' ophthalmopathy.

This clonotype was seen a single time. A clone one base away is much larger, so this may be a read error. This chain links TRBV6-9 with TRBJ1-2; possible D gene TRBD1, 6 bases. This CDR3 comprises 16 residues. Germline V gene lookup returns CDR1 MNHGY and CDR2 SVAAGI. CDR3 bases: TGTACCATCAGTCTTCGAGACCGGGACACGGCCCATGGCTACACCTTC. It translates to CTISLRDRDTAHGYTF.

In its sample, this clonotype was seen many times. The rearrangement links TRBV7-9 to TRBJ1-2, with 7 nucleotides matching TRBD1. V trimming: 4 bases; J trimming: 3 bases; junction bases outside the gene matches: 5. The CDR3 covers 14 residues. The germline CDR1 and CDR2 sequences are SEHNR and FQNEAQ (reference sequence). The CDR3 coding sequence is TGTGCCAGCAGCTACGCGACAGGGCACTATGGCTACACCTTC. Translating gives CASSYATGHYGYTF.

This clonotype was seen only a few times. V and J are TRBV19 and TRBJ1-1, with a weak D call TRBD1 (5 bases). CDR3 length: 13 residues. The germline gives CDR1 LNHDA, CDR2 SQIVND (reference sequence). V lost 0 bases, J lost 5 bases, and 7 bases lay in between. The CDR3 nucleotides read TGTGCCAGTAGTATAGAGAAGGGGACTGAAGCTTTCTTT. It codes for CASSIEKGTEAFF.

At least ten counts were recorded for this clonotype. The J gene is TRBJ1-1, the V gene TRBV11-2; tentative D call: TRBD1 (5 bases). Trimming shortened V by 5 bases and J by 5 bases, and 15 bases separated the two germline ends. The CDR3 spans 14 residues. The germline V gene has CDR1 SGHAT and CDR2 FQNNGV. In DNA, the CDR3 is TGTGCCAGCAGCCCGTGGGGGGTATTGACTGAAGCTTTCTTT. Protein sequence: CASSPWGVLTEAFF.